These 21 T cell receptor beta chains were all obtained from the same sample, sequenced in a study of cytomegalovirus exposure and HLA in healthy donors. In the PCR, 60 Vbeta and 13 Jbeta primers were used. Data came from immunoSEQ multiplex PCR; TCRdb stores just in-frame clones and leaves some out. The table lists fewer than 200,000 clones, roughly 75% of them singletons, with 4% to 5.5% in the top ten. Sequenced material: PBMCs. Receptors originate from a male donor in good health and CMV-seronegative.

The CDR3 bases are TGCGCCAGCAGCTTGGCGGGACTGCCTAACGAGCAGTACTTC. Protein: CASSLAGLPNEQYF. This chain uses TRBV5-1 with TRBJ2-7; TRBD2 might be the D (6 bases). CDR3 length: 14 residues. Per the germline V gene, CDR1 is SGHRS and CDR2 is YFSETQ. Trimming removed 0 bases from V and 5 bases from J, with 12 bases in between.

This rearrangement joins TRBV7-8 to TRBJ2-7; TRBD1 matches at 7 bases. Trimming cost V 5 bases and J 3 bases; bases outside gene matches: 10. The germline V gene encodes CDR1 SGHVS and CDR2 FQNEAQ. CDR3 length equals 15 residues. The CDR3 loop reads CASSPRQGPNYEQYF. The CDR3 bases are TGTGCCAGCAGCCCCCGACAGGGTCCCAACTACGAGCAGTACTTC.

The chain combines TRBV28 with TRBJ2-5; TRBD1 aligns across 8 bases. Trimming removed 3 bases from V and 4 bases from J; junction bases left unmatched: 4. The length of the CDR3 is 14 residues. Germline CDR1 MDHEN, CDR2 SYDVKM. CDR3 bases: TGTGCCAGCAGTTTCCGGACAGGGCCAGAGACCCAGTACTTC. Translated: CASSFRTGPETQYF.

This clone has a handful of counts. This chain links TRBV5-4 with TRBJ1-4, with 8 bases lining up with TRBD1. Germline CDR1 and CDR2: SGHNT and YYREEE (reference sequence). The CDR3 totals 17 residues. J lost 7 bases, V lost 4 bases, and 15 bases had no gene match. The CDR3 region is CASSTLTQGASSEKLFF. In DNA form, the CDR3 reads TGTGCCAGCAGCACCCTGACCCAGGGGGCTAGTAGTGAAAAACTGTTTTTT. Full variable domain (outside the CDR3, taken from reference TRBV5-4 and TRBJ1-4): ETGVTQSPTHLIKTRGQQVTLRCSSQSGHNTVSWYQQALGQGPQFIFQYYREEENGRGNFPPRFSGLQFPNYSSELNVNALELDDSALYLCASSTLTQGASSEKLFFGSGTQLSVL.

The chain joins TRBV18 to TRBJ2-1; 16 bases align to TRBD2. J was trimmed by 8 bases and V by 3 bases; bases with no gene match: 4. The CDR3 is 16 residues long. In germline, CDR1 is KGHSH, CDR2 LQKENI. CDR3 amino acids: CASSPPGLAGGHEQFF. The CDR3 DNA reads TGTGCCAGCTCACCCCCGGGACTAGCGGGAGGGCATGAGCAGTTCTTC.

The CDR3 nucleotides read TGTGCCAGCACCGCAGGGGTGGAGCAGTTCTTC. It yields the protein CASTAGVEQFF. The J gene is TRBJ2-1, the V gene TRBV27, with TRBD1 as a possible D gene (6 bases). CDR1 is MNHEY, CDR2 SMNVEV, per germline (reference sequence). V shed 7 bases and J shed 10 bases, with 11 bases lying between them. The CDR3 contains 11 residues.

The chain employs TRBV6-1 and TRBJ2-2; 10 bases map to TRBD2. Germline assignment: CDR1 MNHNS and CDR2 SASEGT. Trimming at V came to 6 bases and at J to 8 bases, leaving 9 bases not matched to a gene. CDR3 length equals 15 residues. The CDR3 protein is CASRHGTSEIGELFF. The CDR3 coding sequence is TGTGCCAGCAGGCATGGGACTAGCGAGATAGGGGAGCTGTTTTTT.

In its sample, this clone was seen once. V and J are TRBV9 and TRBJ2-5; TRBD2 matches 9 bases. Trimming at V came to 3 bases and at J to 5 bases, leaving 11 bases not matched to a gene. The CDR3 sequence is 16 residues long. CDR1 and CDR2 (germline): SGDLS, YYNGEE. CDR3 DNA: TGTGCCAGCAGCGCGGGGGGCCTAGCGGGGCGTGAGACCCAGTACTTC. This translates into CASSAGGLAGRETQYF. Looking up the rest from reference TRBV9 and TRBJ2-5 gives the full variable domain: DSGVTQTPKHLITATGQRVTLRCSPRSGDLSVYWYQQSLDQGLQFLIQYYNGEERAKGNILERFSAQQFPDLHSELNLSSLELGDSALYFCASSAGGLAGRETQYFGPGTRLLVL.

This clone was counted between two and nine times. The V and J genes are TRBV7-6 and TRBJ1-3; D is unresolved. Germline values: CDR1 SGHVS, CDR2 FNYEAQ. This CDR3 comprises 13 residues. Trimming removed 5 bases from V and 4 bases from J, with 9 bases in between. The DNA for the CDR3 is TGTGCCAGCAGCCCTACGAGGGGAAACACCATATATTTT. This codes for CASSPTRGNTIYF.

This chain joins TRBV7-2 and TRBJ2-5, with a possible D match to TRBD2 (5 bases). The CDR3 spans 13 residues. The germline CDR1 and CDR2 sequences are SGHTA and FQGNSA. The V end lost 5 bases, the J end lost 1 base, and 8 bases lay between the germline ends. CDR3 sequence reads: CASSAAGQETQYF. CDR3 DNA: TGTGCCAGCAGCGCGGCGGGCCAAGAGACCCAGTACTTC.

V and J are TRBV7-6 and TRBJ2-5; TRBD1 is a possible D gene (6 bases). CDR1 is SGHVS, CDR2 FNYEAQ, per germline. Between the trimmed V and J ends, which lost 5 bases and 2 bases, there was a span of 9 bases. This CDR3 contains 13 residues. For the CDR3, the DNA is TGTGCCAGCAGCAGAGACAGGCAAGAGACCCAGTACTTC. It is translated as CASSRDRQETQYF.

The V and J genes are TRBV30 and TRBJ2-2, with TRBD1 identical over 7 bases. The CDR3 covers 13 residues. CDR1 and CDR2 (germline): GTSNPN, SVGIG (reference sequence). J was trimmed by 1 base and V by 5 bases; bases with no gene match: 1. CDR3 amino acids: CAWDRVNTGELFF. As DNA, the CDR3 is TGTGCCTGGGACAGGGTGAACACCGGGGAGCTGTTTTTT. The full variable domain, with the rest looked up from reference TRBV30 and TRBJ2-2, is SQTIHQWPATLVQPVGSPLSLECTVEGTSNPNLYWYRQAAGRGLQLLFYSVGIGQISSEVPQNLSASRPQDRQFILSSKKLLLSDSGFYLCAWDRVNTGELFFGEGSRLTVL.

The genes are TRBV12-5 and TRBJ1-1; perhaps TRBD1 as D (6 bases). This CDR3 has 13 residues. Trimming cost V 6 bases and J 3 bases, with 11 bases left between them. Germline V gives CDR1 LGHNT, CDR2 FRNRAP. The CDR3 is CASGPGQYTEAFF. DNA of the CDR3: TGTGCTAGTGGGCCCGGACAGTACACTGAAGCTTTCTTT.

This clone was seen once. V usage is TRBV5-1 and J usage is TRBJ1-2; D may be TRBD1 (5 bases). Germline CDR1 and CDR2: SGHRS and YFSETQ. This CDR3 region has 13 residues. V shed 4 bases and J shed 7 bases, with 14 bases lying between them. CDR3 amino acids: CASSTQGFRGYTF. The CDR3 DNA follows: TGCGCCAGCAGCACTCAGGGTTTTCGTGGCTACACCTTC.

This chain uses TRBV28 with TRBJ2-2; TRBD1 agrees at 7 bases. Trimming removed 7 bases from V and 1 base from J; junction bases left unmatched: 9. This CDR3 has 16 amino acids. Germline V gene data show CDR1 as MDHEN and CDR2 as SYDVKM. The CDR3 reads CASITYRDRNTGELFF. In nucleotides, the CDR3 is TGTGCCAGCATTACTTACCGGGACAGGAACACCGGGGAGCTGTTTTTT.

DNA for the CDR3: TGCGCCAGCAGCCAAAATATACAGGGAAGGACTGAAGCTTTCTTT. Encoded protein: CASSQNIQGRTEAFF. The chain has TRBV4-1 and TRBJ1-1; TRBD1 might be the D (6 bases). Trimming left V 2 bases short and J 5 bases short, with 15 bases between. This CDR3 region has 15 residues. Looked up from germline, CDR1 is MGHRA and CDR2 is YSYEKL.

The chain has TRBV11-2 and TRBJ1-2; 9 bases agree with TRBD1. The CDR3 runs 17 residues. Unmatched junction bases numbered 16, after V lost 6 bases and J lost 5 bases. Per germline, CDR1 SGHAT and CDR2 FQNNGV. Here the CDR3 DNA reads TGTGCCAGCAGTCTTCTGGGGGGGGACAGGGAACTGTATGGCTACACCTTC. It encodes CASSLLGGDRELYGYTF.

The chain couples TRBV11-2 to TRBJ1-2; TRBD1 matches 7 bases. Germline values: CDR1 SGHAT, CDR2 FQNNGV. The CDR3 loop spans 15 amino acids. The junction had 11 bases not matched to a gene; V was cut back by 5 bases and J by 5 bases. The CDR3 DNA sequence: TGTGCCAGCAGCCAGGGGGACTGGACCTATTATGGCTACACCTTC. Encoded protein: CASSQGDWTYYGYTF.

The chain has TRBV11-3 and TRBJ2-3; possibly TRBD2 for D (5 bases). CDR3 length equals 20 residues. The ends were cut back, 2 bases at V and 0 bases at J, with 24 bases in the middle. Looked up from germline, CDR1 is SGHNT and CDR2 is YENEEA. CDR3 loop: CASSLLRLQFPRTSTDTQYF. CDR3 DNA: TGTGCCAGCAGCTTACTGCGCCTACAGTTCCCGCGGACTAGCACAGATACGCAGTATTTT.

This rearrangement joins TRBV7-9 to TRBJ2-2; D may be TRBD2 (5 bases). Germline CDR1 SEHNR, CDR2 FQNEAQ (reference sequence). Between the trimmed V and J ends, which lost 0 bases and 6 bases, there was a span of 8 bases. The CDR3 runs 14 residues. CDR3 sequence reads: CASSLARRPGELFF. The CDR3 DNA reads as TGTGCCAGCAGCTTAGCGCGGAGGCCCGGGGAGCTGTTTTTT.

CDR3 residues: CASSLGGRKLFF. In nucleotides, the CDR3 is TGTGCCAGCAGCTTAGGAGGGCGGAAACTGTTTTTT. The gene calls are TRBV7-9 and TRBJ1-4; D unclear. Germline CDR1 is SEHNR and CDR2 is FQNEAQ (reference sequence). The CDR3 loop spans 12 amino acids. The V end was cut by 1 base, the J end by 11 bases, with 8 bases between. The full variable domain, rest sourced from reference TRBV7-9 and TRBJ1-4, is DTGVSQNPRHKITKRGQNVTFRCDPISEHNRLYWYRQTLGQGPEFLTYFQNEAQLEKSRLLSDRFSAERPKGSFSTLEIQRTEQGDSAMYLCASSLGGRKLFFGSGTQLSVL.